A selection of T cell receptor beta chains follows, all from one sample in a study of a mutant IDH1 vaccine in newly diagnosed glioma. TCRdb keeps only in-frame clones here, not all; method: immunoSEQ multiplex PCR. The data contain tens of thousands of clones, under 80% of them singletons. These receptors lack a known antigen. The sample here was PBMCs, taken from a glioma patient whose treatment included an IDH1 peptide vaccine. These receptors all come from a man aged 45-60 years with glioma. The CDR3 runs from the conserved cysteine through the conserved F or W. D genes are given only for firm matches. Size values are once, few and many counts, or a class for expanded clones, and some rows have none.

j_gene | v_gene | len | d_gene | abundance | CDR3nt | CDR3aa
TRBJ2-1 | TRBV5-8 | 14 | NA | NA | TGTGCCAGCAGCTTGGAGGTCGGGAGAGGGGAGCAGTTCTTC | CASSLEVGRGEQFF
TRBJ2-3 | TRBV4-2 | 15 | TRBD2 | once | TGTGCCAGCAGCCAGACTAGCGGGAACACAGATACGCAGTATTTT | CASSQTSGNTDTQYF
TRBJ1-5 | TRBV18 | 15 | NA | few | TGTGCCAGCTCACCACCCGAGAATCGGGGTCAGCCCCAGCATTTT | CASSPPENRGQPQHF
TRBJ1-2 | TRBV15 | 13 | NA | few | TGTGCCACCAGCAGAGATCTGAACTATGGCTACACCTTC | CATSRDLNYGYTF
TRBJ1-5 | TRBV5-6 | 17 | NA | NA | TGTGCCAGCAGCGCTTTACAGGCCTCCGGAAGCAATCAGCCCCAGCATTTT | CASSALQASGSNQPQHF
TRBJ1-1 | TRBV29-1 | 15 | NA | NA | TGCAGCGTGCCTTTCCCTAGAAAGGGGAACACTGAAGCTTTCTTT | CSVPFPRKGNTEAFF
TRBJ2-7 | TRBV5-6 | 12 | NA | NA | TGTGCCAGCAGCTTGGCCACAGGGTCCGAGTACTTC | CASSLATGSEYF
TRBJ2-4 | TRBV2 | 15 | NA | NA | TGTGCCAGCAGTGAGGGGGACCTAGCCAAAAACATTCAGTACTTC | CASSEGDLAKNIQYF
TRBJ2-1 | TRBV4-3 | 16 | TRBD2 | NA | TGCGCCAGCAGCCAGGAAGTAGCGGGGGAGTACAATGAGCAGTTCTTC | CASSQEVAGEYNEQFF
TRBJ2-5 | TRBV5-6 | 11 | NA | NA | TGTGCCAGCAGCGAATCGGAGACCCAGTACTTC | CASSESETQYF
TRBJ2-1 | TRBV5-1 | 14 | TRBD2 | NA | TGCGCCAGCAGCTCAGCGGGGGGCTACAATGAGCAGTTCTTC | CASSSAGGYNEQFF
TRBJ2-3 | TRBV6-1 | 14 | TRBD2 | NA | TGTGCCAGCCGACTAGCGGGGAGCACAGATACGCAGTATTTT | CASRLAGSTDTQYF
TRBJ2-7 | TRBV7-2 | 16 | TRBD2 | NA | TGTGCCAGCAGCTTAGAAGGACTAGCGGGAGCGGTCGAGCAGTACTTC | CASSLEGLAGAVEQYF
TRBJ2-2 | TRBV11-2 | 14 | NA | few | TGTGCCAGCAGCTTAGGGCCCGACACCGGGGAGCTGTTTTTT | CASSLGPDTGELFF
TRBJ2-3 | TRBV14 | 15 | TRBD2 | NA | TGTGCCAGCAGCCAGGAGCGGGATAGCACAGATACGCAGTATTTT | CASSQERDSTDTQYF
TRBJ1-1 | TRBV18 | 15 | NA | NA | TGTGCCAGCTCACCACCGCAGGGTGGGGACACTGAAGCTTTCTTT | CASSPPQGGDTEAFF
TRBJ2-4 | TRBV20-1 | 11 | NA | NA | TGCAGGGCAGTCGAGGGGGATATTCAGTACTTC | CRAVEGDIQYF
TRBJ2-1 | TRBV6-6 | 15 | NA | NA | TGTGCCAGCAGTTACGACAGCCCCTCCTACAATGAGCAGTTCTTC | CASSYDSPSYNEQFF
TRBJ2-1 | TRBV19 | 12 | NA | NA | TGTGCCAGTAGTAACCAGGGCGGTGAGCAGTTCTTC | CASSNQGGEQFF
TRBJ2-1 | TRBV9 | 18 | NA | NA | TGTGCCAGCAGCGCTCGTGTGGGGGGGACAGGTCTTAGGGATGAGCAGTTCTTC | CASSARVGGTGLRDEQFF
TRBJ1-5 | TRBV6-1 | 15 | NA | NA | TGTGCCAGCAGTGAAGTGGGGGGAAGGGGTCAGCCCCAGCATTTT | CASSEVGGRGQPQHF
TRBJ2-7 | TRBV4-1 | 14 | TRBD2 | NA | TGCGCCAGCAGCCAAGAAATTCAGGGAGGGCCTGGAATCTTC | CASSQEIQGGPGIF